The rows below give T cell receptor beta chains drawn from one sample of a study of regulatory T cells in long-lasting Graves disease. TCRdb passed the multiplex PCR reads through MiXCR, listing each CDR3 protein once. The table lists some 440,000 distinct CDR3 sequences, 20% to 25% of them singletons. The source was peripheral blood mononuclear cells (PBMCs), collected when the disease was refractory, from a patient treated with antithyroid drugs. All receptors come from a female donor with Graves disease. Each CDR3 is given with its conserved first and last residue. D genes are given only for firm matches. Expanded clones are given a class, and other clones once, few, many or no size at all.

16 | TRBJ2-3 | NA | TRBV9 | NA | TGTGCCTGCAGCGTAGAGGGACGACCGGGGGCAGATACGCAGTATTTT | CACSVEGRPGADTQYF
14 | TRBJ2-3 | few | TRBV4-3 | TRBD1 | TGCGCCAGCAGAACGGCAGGGGGTACAGATACGCAGTATTTT | CASRTAGGTDTQYF
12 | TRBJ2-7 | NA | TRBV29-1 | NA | TGCAGCGTCTTAGGCGGCCTTTACGAGCAGTACTTC | CSVLGGLYEQYF
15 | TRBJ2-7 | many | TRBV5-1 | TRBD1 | TGCGCCAGCAGCTTCGGGACAGGGGGCTGGTACGAGCAGTACTTC | CASSFGTGGWYEQYF
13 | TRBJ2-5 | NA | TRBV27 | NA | TGTGCCAGCAGTTCGGCGGGGATAAAGACCCAGTACTTC | CASSSAGIKTQYF
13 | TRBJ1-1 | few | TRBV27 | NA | TGTGCCAGCAGTTTACAAAGGGGGTCTGAAGCTTTCTTT | CASSLQRGSEAFF
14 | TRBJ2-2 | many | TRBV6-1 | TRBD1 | TGTGCCAGCAGTACCGGACAGGGGGCCGGGGAGCTGTTTTTT | CASSTGQGAGELFF
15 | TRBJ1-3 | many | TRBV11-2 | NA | TGTGCCAGCAGCCCTCGACAGGATAGAGGAAACACCATATATTTT | CASSPRQDRGNTIYF
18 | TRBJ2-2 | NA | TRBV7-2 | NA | TGTGCCAGCAGCTTAGTGGGGGGCGCACGGCTGGTGTCCGGGGAGCTGTTTTTT | CASSLVGGARLVSGELFF
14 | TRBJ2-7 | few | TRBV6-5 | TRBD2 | TGTGCCAGCAGTTACTCCGGACTAGCGGACGAGCAGTACTTC | CASSYSGLADEQYF
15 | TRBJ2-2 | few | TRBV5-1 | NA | TGCGCCAGCAGCTCACTTAGGGCGAACACCGGGGAGCTGTTTTTT | CASSSLRANTGELFF
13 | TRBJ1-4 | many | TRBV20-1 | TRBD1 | TGCAGTGGGCAGGGGGACGCAAATGAAAAACTGTTTTTT | CSGQGDANEKLFF
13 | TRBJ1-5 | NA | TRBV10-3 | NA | TGTGCCATCAGTGAAGCCGGGGGAGAGCCCCAGCATTTT | CAISEAGGEPQHF
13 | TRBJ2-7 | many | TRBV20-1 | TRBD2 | TGCAGTGCTAGTAGCGGGAGGGCCGACGAGCAGTACTTC | CSASSGRADEQYF
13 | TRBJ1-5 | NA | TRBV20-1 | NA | TGCAGTGCTAGCGACAGGACTTATCAGCCCCAGCATTTT | CSASDRTYQPQHF
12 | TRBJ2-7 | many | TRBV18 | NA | TGTGCCAGCTCACCACCCCCCTACGAGCAGTACTTC | CASSPPPYEQYF
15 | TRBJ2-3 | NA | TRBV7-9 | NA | TGTGCCAGCAGCTTTGGAGGAGCCAGCACAGATACGCAGTATTTT | CASSFGGASTDTQYF
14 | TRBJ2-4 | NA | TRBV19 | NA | TGTGCCAGTAGTATACGAGCGGTAGCAAACATTCAGTACTTC | CASSIRAVANIQYF
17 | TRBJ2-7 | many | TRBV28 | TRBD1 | TGTGCCAGCAGTTTCTCCCGAGACAGGGATTTCTCCTACGAGCAGTACTTC | CASSFSRDRDFSYEQYF
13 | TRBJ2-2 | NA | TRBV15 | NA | TGTGCCACCAGCAGATCCCCAGGCGGGGAGCTGTTTTTT | CATSRSPGGELFF
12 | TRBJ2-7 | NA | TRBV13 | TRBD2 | TGTGCCAGCAGCGACGGGAGGGAGGACATCGACTTC | CASSDGREDIDF
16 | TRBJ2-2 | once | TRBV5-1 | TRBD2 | TGCGCCAGCAGCCACGGACTAGCGGGTCACACCGGGGAGCTGTTTTTT | CASSHGLAGHTGELFF
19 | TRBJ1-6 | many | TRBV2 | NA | TGTGCCAGCAGGGAATTGCCCCCCAGTCCGGGAGGACTCGCTTCACCCCTCCACTTT | CASRELPPSPGGLASPLHF
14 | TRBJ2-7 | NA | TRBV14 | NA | TGTGCCAGCAGCCACAACCCTAATGCCTACGAGCAGTACTTC | CASSHNPNAYEQYF
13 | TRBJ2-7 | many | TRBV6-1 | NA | TGTGCCAGCAGTCGACGACCGGCCTACGAGCAGTACTTC | CASSRRPAYEQYF
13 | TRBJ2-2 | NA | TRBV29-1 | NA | TGCAGCGTTGACGCTGGGTTGACCGGGGAGCTGTTTTTT | CSVDAGLTGELFF
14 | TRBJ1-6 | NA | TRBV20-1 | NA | TGCAGTGCTTCGCCAGTTTTATATAATTCACCCCTCCACTTT | CSASPVLYNSPLHF
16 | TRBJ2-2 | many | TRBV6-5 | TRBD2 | TGTGCCAGCAGTTACTCCGGGACTAGCAACACCGGGGAGCTGTTTTTT | CASSYSGTSNTGELFF
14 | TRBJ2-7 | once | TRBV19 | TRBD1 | TGTGCCAGTAGAGGGGACAGCTTAGCCTACGAGCAGTACTTC | CASRGDSLAYEQYF
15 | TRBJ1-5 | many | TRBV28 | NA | TGTGCCAGCAGTTTCAGACAGGTTCCCAATCAGCCCCAGCATTTT | CASSFRQVPNQPQHF
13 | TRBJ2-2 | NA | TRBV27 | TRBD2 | TGTGCCAGCAGCCTAGCGGGGTCCGGGGAGCTGTTTTTT | CASSLAGSGELFF
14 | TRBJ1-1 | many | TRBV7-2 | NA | TGCGCCAGCAGCTTGGTTGGGGGTCGAACTGAAGCTTTCTTT | CASSLVGGRTEAFF
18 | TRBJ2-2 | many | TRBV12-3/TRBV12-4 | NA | TGTGCCAGCAGTTTAATTGGCAGGGCCTTAGGTGACACCGGGGAGCTGTTTTTT | CASSLIGRALGDTGELFF
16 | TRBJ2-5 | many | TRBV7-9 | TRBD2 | TGTGCCAGCAGCTTAGTGCTAGCGGGAGCTGTAGAGACCCAGTACTTC | CASSLVLAGAVETQYF
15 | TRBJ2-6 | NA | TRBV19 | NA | TGTGCCAGTAGGCAACAGGGAACTGGGGCCAACGTCCTGACTTTC | CASRQQGTGANVLTF
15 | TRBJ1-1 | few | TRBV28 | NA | TGTGCCGCCGAGACCCGCGCGCCCGGGGACACTGAAGCTTTCTTT | CAAETRAPGDTEAFF
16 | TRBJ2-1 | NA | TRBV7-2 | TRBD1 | TGTGCCAGCAGCCAATCCGGGACAGGGGATGTCGGGGAGCAGTTCTTC | CASSQSGTGDVGEQFF
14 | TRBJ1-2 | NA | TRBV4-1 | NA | TGCGCCAGCAGCCAAGTAGGAGGGGCAGGCGGCTACACCTTC | CASSQVGGAGGYTF
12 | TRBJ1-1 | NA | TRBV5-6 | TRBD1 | TGTGCCAGCAGGTCAGGGGGATCTGAAGCTTTCTTT | CASRSGGSEAFF
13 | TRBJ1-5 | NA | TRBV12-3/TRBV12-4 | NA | TGTGCCAGCAGTCCCCGGATGAGGCAGCCCCAGCATTTT | CASSPRMRQPQHF
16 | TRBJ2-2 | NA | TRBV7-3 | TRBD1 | TGTGCCAGCAGCCCAAAGGGACAGGCGAACACCGGGGAGCTGTTTTTT | CASSPKGQANTGELFF
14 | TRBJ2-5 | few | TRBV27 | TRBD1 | TGTGCCAGCAGTGAATGGACAGGGCAAGAGACCCAGTACTTC | CASSEWTGQETQYF
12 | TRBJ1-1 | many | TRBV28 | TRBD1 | TGTGCCAGCAGACAGGGGTACACTGAAGCTTTCTTT | CASRQGYTEAFF
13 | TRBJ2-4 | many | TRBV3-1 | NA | TGTGCCAGCAGCCAAGGCAGTAAAAACATTCAGTACTTC | CASSQGSKNIQYF
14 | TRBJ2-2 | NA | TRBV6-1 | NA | TGTGCCAGCTCACAGAGCCCGAACACCGGGGAGCTGTTTTTT | CASSQSPNTGELFF
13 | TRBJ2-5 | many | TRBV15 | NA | TGTGCCACCAGCGGGGGACTTCGGGAGACCCAGTACTTC | CATSGGLRETQYF
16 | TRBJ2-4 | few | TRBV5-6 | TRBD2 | TGTGCCAGCAGCCCCACCCCCGGGGGGGCCAAAAACATTCAGTACTTC | CASSPTPGGAKNIQYF
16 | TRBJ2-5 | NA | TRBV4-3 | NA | TGCGCCAGCAGCCAAGCTGGGCGAGGGGGGCAAGAGACCCAGTACTTC | CASSQAGRGGQETQYF